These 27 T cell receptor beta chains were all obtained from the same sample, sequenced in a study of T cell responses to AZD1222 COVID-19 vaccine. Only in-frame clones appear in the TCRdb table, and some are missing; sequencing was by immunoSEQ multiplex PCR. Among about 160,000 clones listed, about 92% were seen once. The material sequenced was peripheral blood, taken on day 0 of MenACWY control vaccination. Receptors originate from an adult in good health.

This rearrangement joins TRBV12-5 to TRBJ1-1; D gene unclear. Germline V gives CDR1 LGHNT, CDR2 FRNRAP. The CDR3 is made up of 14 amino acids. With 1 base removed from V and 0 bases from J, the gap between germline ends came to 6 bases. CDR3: CASGLGIMNTEAFF. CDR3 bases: TGTGCTAGTGGTTTGGGAATCATGAACACTGAAGCTTTCTTT.

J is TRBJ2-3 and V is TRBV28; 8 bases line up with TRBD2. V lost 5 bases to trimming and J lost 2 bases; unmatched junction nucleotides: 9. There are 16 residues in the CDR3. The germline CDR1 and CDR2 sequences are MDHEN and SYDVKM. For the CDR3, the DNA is TGTGCCAGCAGTGTCACTAGCGGAGGAACCACAGATACGCAGTATTTT. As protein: CASSVTSGGTTDTQYF.

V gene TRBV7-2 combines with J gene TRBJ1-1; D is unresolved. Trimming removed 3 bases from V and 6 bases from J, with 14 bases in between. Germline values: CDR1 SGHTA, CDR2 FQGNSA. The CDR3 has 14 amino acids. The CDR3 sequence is CASSFLLPGAEAFF. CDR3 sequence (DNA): TGTGCCAGCAGCTTCCTACTTCCTGGCGCTGAAGCTTTCTTT. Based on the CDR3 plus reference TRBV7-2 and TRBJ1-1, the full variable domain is GAGVSQSPSNKVTEKGKDVELRCDPISGHTALYWYRQSLGQGLEFLIYFQGNSAPDKSGLPSDRFSAERTGGSVSTLTIQRTQQEDSAVYLCASSFLLPGAEAFFGQGTRLTVV.

The CDR3 sequence: CATGGSSGSQETQYF. CDR3 DNA sequence: TGTGCCACCGGCGGCTCTAGCGGGAGCCAAGAGACCCAGTACTTC. The genes are TRBV24-1 and TRBJ2-5; TRBD2 agrees at 10 bases. With 9 bases clipped from V and 1 base from J, the junction kept 7 bases outside the gene matches. CDR3 size: 15 residues. From germline, CDR1 is KGHDR and CDR2 SFDVKD.

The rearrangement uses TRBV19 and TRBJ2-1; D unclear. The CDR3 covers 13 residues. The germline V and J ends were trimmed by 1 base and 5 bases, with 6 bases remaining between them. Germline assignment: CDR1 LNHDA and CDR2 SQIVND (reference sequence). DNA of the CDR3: TGTGCCAGTAGTATAGCATATAACAATGAGCAGTTCTTC. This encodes CASSIAYNNEQFF.

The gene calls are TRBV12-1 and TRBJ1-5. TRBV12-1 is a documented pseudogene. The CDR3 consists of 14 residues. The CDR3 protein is CASSSAEPNQPQHF. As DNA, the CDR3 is TGTGCCAGCAGCTCCGCGGAGCCCAATCAGCCCCAGCATTTT.

CDR3 amino acids: CASSLRGTGSTEAFF. The DNA for the CDR3 is TGTGCCAGCAGCTTAAGAGGGACAGGGAGTACTGAAGCTTTCTTT. The chain is built from TRBV11-3 and TRBJ1-1; the match to TRBD1 covers 9 bases. CDR1 is SGHNT and CDR2 is YENEEA in the germline V gene. The CDR3 sequence is 15 residues long. The J segment lost 5 bases and the V segment lost 2 bases, leaving 6 bases of the junction unmatched.

CDR3 nucleotide sequence: TGTGCCAGCAGCTTAGCCTCCGGGGGCCCTTATGGCTACACCTTC. It is translated as CASSLASGGPYGYTF. This rearrangement joins TRBV7-9 to TRBJ1-2, with D perhaps TRBD1 (6 bases). Germline lookup yields CDR1 SEHNR and CDR2 FQNEAQ (reference sequence). V lost 0 bases to trimming and J lost 5 bases, with 13 bases between them. The CDR3 has 15 amino acids.

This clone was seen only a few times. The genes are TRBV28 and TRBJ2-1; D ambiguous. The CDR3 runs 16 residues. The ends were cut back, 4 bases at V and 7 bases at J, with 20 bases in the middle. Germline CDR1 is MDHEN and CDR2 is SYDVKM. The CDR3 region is CASSWAYTLLSNEQFF. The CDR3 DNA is TGTGCCAGCAGTTGGGCCTACACTTTATTGAGTAATGAGCAGTTCTTC.

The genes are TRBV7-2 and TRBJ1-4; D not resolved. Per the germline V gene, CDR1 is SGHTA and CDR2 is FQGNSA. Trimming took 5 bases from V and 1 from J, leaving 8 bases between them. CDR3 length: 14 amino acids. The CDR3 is CASSVSRTNEKLFF. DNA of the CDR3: TGTGCCAGCAGCGTCAGTAGAACTAATGAAAAACTGTTTTTT.

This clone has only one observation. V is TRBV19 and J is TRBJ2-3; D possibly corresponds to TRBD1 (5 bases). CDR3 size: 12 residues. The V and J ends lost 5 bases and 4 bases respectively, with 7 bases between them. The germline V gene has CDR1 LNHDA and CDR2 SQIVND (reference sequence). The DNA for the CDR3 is TGTGCCAGTAGTGAACAGGCAGATACGCAGTATTTT. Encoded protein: CASSEQADTQYF.

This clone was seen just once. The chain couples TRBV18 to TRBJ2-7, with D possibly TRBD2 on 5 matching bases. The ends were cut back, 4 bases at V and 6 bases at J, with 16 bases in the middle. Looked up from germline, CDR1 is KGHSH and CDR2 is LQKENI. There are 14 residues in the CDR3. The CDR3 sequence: CASSLTRGPREQYF. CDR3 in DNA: TGTGCCAGCTCACTAACTAGAGGCCCTCGCGAGCAGTACTTC. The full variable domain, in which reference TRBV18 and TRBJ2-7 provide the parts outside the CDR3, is NAGVMQNPRHLVRRRGQEARLRCSPMKGHSHVYWYRQLPEEGLKFMVYLQKENIIDESGMPKERFSAEFPKEGPSILRIQQVVRGDSAAYFCASSLTRGPREQYFGPGTRLTVT.

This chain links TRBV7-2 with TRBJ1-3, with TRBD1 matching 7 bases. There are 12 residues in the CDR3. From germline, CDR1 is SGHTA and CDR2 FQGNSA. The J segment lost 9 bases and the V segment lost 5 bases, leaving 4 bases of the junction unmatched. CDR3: CASSPTGLTIYF. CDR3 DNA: TGTGCCAGCAGCCCGACAGGGCTCACCATATATTTT.

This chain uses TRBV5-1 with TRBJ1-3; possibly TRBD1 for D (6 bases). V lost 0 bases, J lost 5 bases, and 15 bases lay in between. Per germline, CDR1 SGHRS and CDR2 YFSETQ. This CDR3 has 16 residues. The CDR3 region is CASSLVAGARRNTIYF. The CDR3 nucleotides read TGCGCCAGCAGCTTGGTAGCAGGGGCGCGAAGAAACACCATATATTTT.

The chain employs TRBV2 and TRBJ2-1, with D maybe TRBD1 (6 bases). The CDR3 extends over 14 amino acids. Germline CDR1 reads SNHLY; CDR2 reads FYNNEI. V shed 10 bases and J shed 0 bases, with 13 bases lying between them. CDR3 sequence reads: CAIRQGSSYNEQFF. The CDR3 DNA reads TGTGCCATTCGGCAGGGGAGCTCCTACAATGAGCAGTTCTTC.

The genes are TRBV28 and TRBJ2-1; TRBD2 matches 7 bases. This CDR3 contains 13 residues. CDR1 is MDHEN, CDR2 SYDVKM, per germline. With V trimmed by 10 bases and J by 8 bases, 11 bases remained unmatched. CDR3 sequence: CATGGLSPYEQFF. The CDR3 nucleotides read TGTGCCACGGGAGGACTATCCCCCTATGAGCAGTTCTTC.

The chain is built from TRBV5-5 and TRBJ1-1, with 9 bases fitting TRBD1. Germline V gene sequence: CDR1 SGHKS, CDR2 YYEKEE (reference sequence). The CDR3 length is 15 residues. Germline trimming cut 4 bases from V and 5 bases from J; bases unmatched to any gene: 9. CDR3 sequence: CASSRKGQGGTEAFF. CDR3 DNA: TGTGCCAGCAGCCGGAAGGGACAGGGAGGTACTGAAGCTTTCTTT.

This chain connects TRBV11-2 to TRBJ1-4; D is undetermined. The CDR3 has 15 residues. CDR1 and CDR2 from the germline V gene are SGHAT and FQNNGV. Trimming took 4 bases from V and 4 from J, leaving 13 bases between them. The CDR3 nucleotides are TGTGCCAGCAGCTCCGGTATGGCCGTTAATGAAAAACTGTTTTTT. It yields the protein CASSSGMAVNEKLFF.

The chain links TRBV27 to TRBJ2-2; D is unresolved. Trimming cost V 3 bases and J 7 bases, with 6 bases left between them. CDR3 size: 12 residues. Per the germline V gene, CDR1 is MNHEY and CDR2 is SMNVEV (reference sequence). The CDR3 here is CASSFPLGELFF. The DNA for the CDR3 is TGTGCCAGCAGTTTTCCTCTCGGGGAGCTGTTTTTT.

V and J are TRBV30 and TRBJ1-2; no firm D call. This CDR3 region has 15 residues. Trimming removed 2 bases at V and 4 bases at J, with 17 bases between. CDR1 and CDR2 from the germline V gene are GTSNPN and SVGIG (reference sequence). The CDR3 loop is CAWSLGRDPGYGYTF. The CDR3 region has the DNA TGTGCCTGGAGTCTCGGACGGGATCCCGGCTATGGCTACACCTTC.

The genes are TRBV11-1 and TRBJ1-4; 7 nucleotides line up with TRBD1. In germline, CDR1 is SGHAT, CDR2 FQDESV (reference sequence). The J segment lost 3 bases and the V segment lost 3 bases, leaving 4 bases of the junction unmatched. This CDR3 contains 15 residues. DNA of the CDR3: TGTGCCAGCAGCTTGGGGGACAGAGCTAATGAAAAACTGTTTTTT. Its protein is CASSLGDRANEKLFF. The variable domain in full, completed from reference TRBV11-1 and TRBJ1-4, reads EAEVAQSPRYKITEKSQAVAFWCDPISGHATLYWYRQILGQGPELLVQFQDESVVDDSQLPKDRFSAERLKGVDSTLKIQPAELGDSAMYLCASSLGDRANEKLFFGSGTQLSVL.

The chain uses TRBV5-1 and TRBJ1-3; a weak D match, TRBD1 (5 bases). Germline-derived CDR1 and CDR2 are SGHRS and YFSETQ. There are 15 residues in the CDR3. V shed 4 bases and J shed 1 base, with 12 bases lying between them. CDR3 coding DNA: TGCGCCAGCAGCCAAGAAGGGGAGTCTGGAAACACCATATATTTT. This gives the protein CASSQEGESGNTIYF.

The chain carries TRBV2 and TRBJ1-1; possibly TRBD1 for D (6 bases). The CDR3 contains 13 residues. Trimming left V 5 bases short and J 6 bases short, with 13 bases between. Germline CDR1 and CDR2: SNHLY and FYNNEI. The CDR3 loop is CASSRDTLSEAFF. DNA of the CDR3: TGTGCCAGCAGTAGGGACACCCTATCTGAAGCTTTCTTT.

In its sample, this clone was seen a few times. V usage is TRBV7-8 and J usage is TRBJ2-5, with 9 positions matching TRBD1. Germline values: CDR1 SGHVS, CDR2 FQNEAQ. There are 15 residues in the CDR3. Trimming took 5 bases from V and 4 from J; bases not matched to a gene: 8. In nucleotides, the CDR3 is TGTGCCAGCAGCCTCGGACAGGGGTATCGAGAGACCCAGTACTTC. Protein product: CASSLGQGYRETQYF.

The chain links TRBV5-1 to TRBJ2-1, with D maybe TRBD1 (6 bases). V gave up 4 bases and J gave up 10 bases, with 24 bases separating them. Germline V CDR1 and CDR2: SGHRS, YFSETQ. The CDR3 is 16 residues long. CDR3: CASSLSLGQIQLEQFF. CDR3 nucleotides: TGCGCCAGCAGCCTCAGTCTGGGACAAATACAATTGGAGCAGTTCTTC. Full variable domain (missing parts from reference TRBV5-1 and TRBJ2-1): KAGVTQTPRYLIKTRGQQVTLSCSPISGHRSVSWYQQTPGQGLQFLFEYFSETQRNKGNFPGRFSGRQFSNSRSEMNVSTLELGDSALYLCASSLSLGQIQLEQFFGPGTRLTVL.

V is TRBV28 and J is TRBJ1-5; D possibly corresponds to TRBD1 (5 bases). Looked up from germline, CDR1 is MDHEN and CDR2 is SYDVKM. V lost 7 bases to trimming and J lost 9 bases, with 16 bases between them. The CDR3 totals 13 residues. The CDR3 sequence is CASTGDSRGPQHF. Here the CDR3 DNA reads TGTGCCAGCACCGGGGACTCAAGAGGGCCCCAGCATTTT.

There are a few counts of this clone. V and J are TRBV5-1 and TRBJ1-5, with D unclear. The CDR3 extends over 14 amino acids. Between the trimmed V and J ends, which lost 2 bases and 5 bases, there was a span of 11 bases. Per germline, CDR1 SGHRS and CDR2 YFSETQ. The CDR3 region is CASSLEGHDQPQHF. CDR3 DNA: TGCGCCAGCAGCTTAGAGGGTCACGATCAGCCCCAGCATTTT.